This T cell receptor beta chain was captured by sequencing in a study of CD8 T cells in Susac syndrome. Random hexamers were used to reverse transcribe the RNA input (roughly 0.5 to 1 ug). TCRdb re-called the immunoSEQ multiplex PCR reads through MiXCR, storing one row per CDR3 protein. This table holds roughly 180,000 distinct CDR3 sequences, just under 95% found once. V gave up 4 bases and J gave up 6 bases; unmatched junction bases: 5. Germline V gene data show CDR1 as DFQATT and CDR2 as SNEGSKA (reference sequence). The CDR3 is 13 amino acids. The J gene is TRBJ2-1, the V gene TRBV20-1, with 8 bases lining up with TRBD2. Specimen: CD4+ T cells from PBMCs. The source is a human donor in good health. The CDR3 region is CSATAGGPNEQFF. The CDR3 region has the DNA TGCAGTGCTACGGCGGGAGGCCCCAATGAGCAGTTCTTC.